This T cell receptor beta chain was recorded in a study of T cell repertoires in cytomegalovirus infection. Overall study: Through public TCR beta signatures, both CMV infection and matching HLA type were indicated.

Germline V gene sequence: CDR1 SGHVS, CDR2 FQNEAQ. V shed 8 bases and J shed 0 bases, with 17 bases lying between them. The CDR3 contains 15 residues. TCRdb passed the reads through MiXCR, listing each CDR3 protein once. The sample has 150,000 to 200,000 distinct CDR3 sequences; less than 9.5% are singletons. In the case of this clonotype: Its antigen is undetermined. A clone one base away is much larger, so this may be a read error.

Overall study results and limits: Based on cumulative public TCR beta family frequency, carriers of CMV plus the relevant HLA were identified. It was HLA-C-restricted CMV-specific TCR beta clonotypes that dominated the response ex vivo.

This clonotype was sampled from a human donor in good health (CMV status not recorded). Some clones in this sample may be carry-over from other donors' samples. The specimen was PBMCs. The V gene is TRBV7-8, the J gene TRBJ2-7, with D possibly being TRBD2 (6 bases). The CDR3 loop reads CASGRAGKPSYEQYF. CDR3 nucleotide sequence: TGTGCCAGCGGCAGGGCGGGGAAACCCTCCTACGAGCAGTACTTC.